This T cell receptor beta chain was captured by sequencing in a study of long-term antiretroviral therapy in people with HIV (dated by TCRdb to between 2021 and 2023). About the full investigation: The earliest samples were collected roughly a decade before the 2015 WHO recommendation for immediate ART, at a time when ART was usually postponed until CD4 counts fell. The cohort contributed 150 to 200 cryopreserved PBMC samples from fewer than 35 adults with confirmed HIV infection, collected serially over a mean of around six years (range 1-12). About 35% of the 30 participants with HIV were female. Test extractions of a monoclonal T-cell line alongside 30 to 35 polyclonal samples showed no cross-contamination during QIAcube processing. A retrospective serial study tested whether ART initiation and durable HIV suppression were associated with changes in peripheral blood TRB repertoire composition and diversity.

The immunoSEQ hsTCRB v3.0 assay was used at survey level resolution to sequence the TRB variable region. TRB sequencing targeted a depth of about 40,000-50,000 T-cell genomes per sample. Pooled TRB libraries were sequenced on an Illumina MiSeq with a v3 150-cycle kit. The authors' pipeline ran thus. Repertoire analysis ran in R within a reproducible Nextflow workflow covering QC, data transformation and analysis. LymphoSeq2, an R package for exploring AIRR-Seq data, was used to implement the custom analyses. A few samples that produced fewer than 5000 total TRB sequences were removed, so 150 to 200 HIV repertoires were analyzed. Among the 188 retained HIV repertoires, some 60 were collected before ART initiation and 120 to 140 were collected after ART initiation. Repertoires were downsampled to 5000 TRB nucleotide sequences, with summary statistics averaged over 100 downsampling iterations. TRB sequences were retained for analysis only if CDR3 regions of at least seven amino acids were present. Two measures captured diversity: a Shannon entropy-derived clonality score and the Gini coefficient. In the repertoire networks, any two of the top 5000 CDR3 amino acid sequences were linked whenever the two sequences differed by an edit distance of one. GLIPH2 predicted antigen specificity groups and MHC restriction for TRB CDR3 amino acid sequences. Known CMV, EBV, HIV or tissue antigen associations were flagged by matching CDR3 amino acid sequences against VDJdb and McPAS-TCR. Pre-ART, post-ART and control groups were compared with Wilcoxon signed-rank tests and Holm-Bonferroni correction. Not all clones reach the TCRdb copy of this immuneACCESS table, which keeps in-frame sequences only. Checked studies attribute under half of the gap to unresolved V genes and leave the rest unexplained. V and J calls and clone size are given by that table; D and trimming were obtained from the DNA. The sample table records some 9,600 clones; 84% of these occur just once. The top ten clones comprise about a tenth of the sample.

Details on this clone: It has no known antigen specificity. It has no much larger one-base neighbor in the sample; base qualities were not kept.

To be included, a participant needed at least one PBMC sample from before ART initiation plus at least two post-ART samples. Treatment was received in the United States of America by all participants with HIV. Before DNA extraction, cryopreserved samples of roughly 0.9-10 million PBMC were thawed and then washed. At the time of the earliest PBMC sample, participants with HIV were aged between about 20 and 60 years. Per participant, PBMC samples came from 1-4 timepoints prior to ART initiation and 2-8 timepoints following ART initiation, for a median of 7 samples. Serial HIV viral load, CD4+ T-cell count, ART history and demographic data were obtained for every participant. A Qiagen kit on a QIAcube was used to extract genomic DNA from unsorted PBMC, with samples processed in batches of 12. What the research found in general, with its limitations: Expanded TRB clones identified before ART initiation dominated the repertoire at all time points, although this dominance fluctuated and declined in many PLHIV after ART. Since PBMC availability was limited, sequencing covered only the TCR beta chain, with no alpha chain pairing. Narrower CDR3 length ranges were observed in HIV repertoires than in controls, and an antigen-experienced repertoire with only a slight naive shift after ART was suggested by the network structure. Inferences about post-ART repertoire changes are limited because no data were available on ART adherence, viral resistance or therapy changes. Starting ART was linked to a significant rise in TRB diversity, yet even with long-term ART the diversity remained significantly lower than in transplant donor controls. The samples span the years 2004 to 2017, and the ART regimens used may be less effective than current regimens. Unsorted PBMC were profiled instead of sorted CD4+ and CD8+ T cells because pre-ART samples had limited cell numbers.

Including cysteine and phenylalanine, the CDR3 has 13 amino acids. Just CDR3 DNA is preserved here, 39 bases in frame from base 1. Deletion took 5 bases off V and 8 bases off J, with a span of 14 bases between the germline ends. The germline V gene (reference sequence) supplies CDR1 MNHEY and CDR2 SMNVEV. The specimen comprised unsorted PBMCs, sampled 0.3 years before starting antiretroviral therapy. This receptor chain uses TRBV27 and TRBJ2-3; the D gene lacks a confident call. This TCR came from a man under 40 with HIV. The CDR3 in this case is CASSALARATQYF. The base sequence is TGTGCCAGCAGTGCCTTAGCCCGCGCTACGCAGTATTTT.